This TCR beta chain was observed in a study of T cells in Graves' hyperthyroidism and ophthalmopathy. At least ten counts were recorded for this clonotype. Researchers amplified the TCR beta CDR3 regions from RNA transcripts. The HTBI primer set drove a first-round RT-PCR of the TCR CDR3. One entry per CDR3 protein, called by TCRdb with MiXCR from the multiplex PCR reads. The repertoire holds fewer than 750,000 distinct CDR3 sequences, with just over 45% as singletons. CDR3 length equals 14 residues. V lost 4 bases, J lost 2 bases, and 2 bases stayed unmatched. Germline V CDR1 and CDR2: MNHNY, SVGAGI (reference sequence).

The chain employs TRBV6-6 and TRBJ2-5, with 9 bases fitting TRBD1. The specimen sequenced was peripheral blood or thyroid tissue (not recorded which). The source of this sequence is a woman aged 18-35 years with Graves' hyperthyroidism. The CDR3 reads CASSFDRGQETQYF. Here the CDR3 DNA reads TGTGCCAGCAGTTTTGACAGGGGGCAAGAGACCCAGTACTTC.